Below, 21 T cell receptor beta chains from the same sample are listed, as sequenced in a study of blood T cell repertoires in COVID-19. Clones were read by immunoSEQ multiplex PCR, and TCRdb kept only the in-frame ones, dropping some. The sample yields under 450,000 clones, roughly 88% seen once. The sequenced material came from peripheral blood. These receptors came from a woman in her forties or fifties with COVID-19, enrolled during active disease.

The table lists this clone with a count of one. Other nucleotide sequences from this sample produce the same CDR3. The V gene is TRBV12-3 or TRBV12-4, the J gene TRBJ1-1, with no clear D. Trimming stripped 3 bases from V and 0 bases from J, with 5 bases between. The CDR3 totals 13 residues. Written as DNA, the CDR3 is TGTGCCAGCAGTTTCCGGGTGAACACTGAAGCTTTCTTT. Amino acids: CASSFRVNTEAFF.

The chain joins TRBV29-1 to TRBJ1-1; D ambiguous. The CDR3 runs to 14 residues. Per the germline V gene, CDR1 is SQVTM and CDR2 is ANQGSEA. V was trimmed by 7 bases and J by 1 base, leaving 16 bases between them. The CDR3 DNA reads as TGCAGCGCCCTAAGAGGGAGGTCGAACACTGAAGCTTTCTTT. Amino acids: CSALRGRSNTEAFF.

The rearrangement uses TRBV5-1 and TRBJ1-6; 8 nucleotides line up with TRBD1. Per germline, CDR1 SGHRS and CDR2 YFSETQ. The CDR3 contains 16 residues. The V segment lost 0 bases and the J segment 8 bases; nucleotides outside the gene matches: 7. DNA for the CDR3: TGCGCCAGCAGCTTGGCGGGGGACAGGCTCTATTCACCCCTCCACTTT. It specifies CASSLAGDRLYSPLHF.

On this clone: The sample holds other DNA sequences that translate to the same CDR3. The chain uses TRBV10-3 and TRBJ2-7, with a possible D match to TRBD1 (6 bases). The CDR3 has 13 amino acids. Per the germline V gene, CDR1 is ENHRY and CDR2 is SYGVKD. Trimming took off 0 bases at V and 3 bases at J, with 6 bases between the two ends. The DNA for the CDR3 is TGTGCCATCAGTGAGTCGGACAGCTACGAGCAGTACTTC. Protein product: CAISESDSYEQYF.

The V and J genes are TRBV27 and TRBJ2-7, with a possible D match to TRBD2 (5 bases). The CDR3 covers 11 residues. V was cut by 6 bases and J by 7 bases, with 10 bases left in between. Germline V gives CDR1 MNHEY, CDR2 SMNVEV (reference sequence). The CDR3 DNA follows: TGTGCCAGCAGCTCTGGGGAGGAGCAGTACTTC. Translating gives CASSSGEEQYF.

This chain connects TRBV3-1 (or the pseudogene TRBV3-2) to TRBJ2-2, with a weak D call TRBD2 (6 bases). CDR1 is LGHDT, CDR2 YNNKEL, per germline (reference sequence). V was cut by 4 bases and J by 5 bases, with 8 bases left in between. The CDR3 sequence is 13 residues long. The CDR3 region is CASSPLATGELFF. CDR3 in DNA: TGTGCCAGCAGCCCACTAGCAACCGGGGAGCTGTTTTTT.

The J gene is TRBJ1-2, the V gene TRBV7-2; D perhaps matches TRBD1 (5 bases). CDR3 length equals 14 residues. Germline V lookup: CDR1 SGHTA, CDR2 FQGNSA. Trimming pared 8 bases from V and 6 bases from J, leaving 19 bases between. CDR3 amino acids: CASPSRVGLDGYTF. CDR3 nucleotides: TGTGCCAGCCCTTCTCGGGTGGGGCTCGATGGCTACACCTTC.

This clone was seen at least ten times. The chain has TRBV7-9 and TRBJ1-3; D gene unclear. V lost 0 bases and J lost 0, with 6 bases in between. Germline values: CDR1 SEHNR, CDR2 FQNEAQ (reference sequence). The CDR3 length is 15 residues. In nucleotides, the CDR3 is TGTGCCAGCAGCTTAGCGTCAGTCTCTGGAAACACCATATATTTT. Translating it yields CASSLASVSGNTIYF.

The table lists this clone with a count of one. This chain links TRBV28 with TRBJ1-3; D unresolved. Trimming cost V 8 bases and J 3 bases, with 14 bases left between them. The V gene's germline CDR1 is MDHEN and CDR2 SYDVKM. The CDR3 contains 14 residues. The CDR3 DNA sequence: TGTGCCAGCGGGCCTCCCCTCTTTGGAAACACCATATATTTT. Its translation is CASGPPLFGNTIYF.

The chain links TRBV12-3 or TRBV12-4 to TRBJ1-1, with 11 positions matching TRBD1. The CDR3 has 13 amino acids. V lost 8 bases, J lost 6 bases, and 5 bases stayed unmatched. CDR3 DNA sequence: TGTGCCAGCTGCGGACAGGGGGCCTCTGAAGCTTTCTTT. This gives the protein CASCGQGASEAFF.

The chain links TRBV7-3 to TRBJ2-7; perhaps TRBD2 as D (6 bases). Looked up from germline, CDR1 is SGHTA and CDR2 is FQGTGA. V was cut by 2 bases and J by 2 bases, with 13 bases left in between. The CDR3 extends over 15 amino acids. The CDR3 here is CASSLGHGGAYEQYF. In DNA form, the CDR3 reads TGTGCCAGCAGCTTAGGTCACGGCGGGGCCTACGAGCAGTACTTC.

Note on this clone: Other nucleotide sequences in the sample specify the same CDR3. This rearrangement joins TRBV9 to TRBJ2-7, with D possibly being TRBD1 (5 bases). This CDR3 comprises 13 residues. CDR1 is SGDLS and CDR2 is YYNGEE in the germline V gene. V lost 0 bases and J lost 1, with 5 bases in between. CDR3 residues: CASSVGQSYEQYF. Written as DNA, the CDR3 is TGTGCCAGCAGCGTAGGACAGTCCTACGAGCAGTACTTC. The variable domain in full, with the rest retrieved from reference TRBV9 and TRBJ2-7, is DSGVTQTPKHLITATGQRVTLRCSPRSGDLSVYWYQQSLDQGLQFLIQYYNGEERAKGNILERFSAQQFPDLHSELNLSSLELGDSALYFCASSVGQSYEQYFGPGTRLTVT.

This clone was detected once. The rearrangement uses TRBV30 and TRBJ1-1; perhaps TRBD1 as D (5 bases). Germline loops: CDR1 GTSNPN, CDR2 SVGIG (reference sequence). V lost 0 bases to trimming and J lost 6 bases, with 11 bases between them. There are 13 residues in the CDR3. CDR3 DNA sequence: TGTGCCTGGAGTGTATCAGGGTACGCTGAAGCTTTCTTT. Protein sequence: CAWSVSGYAEAFF.

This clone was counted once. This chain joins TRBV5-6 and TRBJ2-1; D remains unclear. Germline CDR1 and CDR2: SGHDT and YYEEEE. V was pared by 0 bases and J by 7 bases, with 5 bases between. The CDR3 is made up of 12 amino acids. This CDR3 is CASSLGVNEQFF. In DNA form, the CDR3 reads TGTGCCAGCAGCTTGGGCGTAAATGAGCAGTTCTTC. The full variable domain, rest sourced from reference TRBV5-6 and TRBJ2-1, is DAGVTQSPTHLIKTRGQQVTLRCSPKSGHDTVSWYQQALGQGPQFIFQYYEEEERQRGNFPDRFSGHQFPNYSSELNVNALLLGDSALYLCASSLGVNEQFFGPGTRLTVL.

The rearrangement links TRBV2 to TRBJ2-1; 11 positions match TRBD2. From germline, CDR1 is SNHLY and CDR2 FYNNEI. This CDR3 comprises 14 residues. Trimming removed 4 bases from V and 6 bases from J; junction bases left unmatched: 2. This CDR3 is CASSGGLAVNEQFF. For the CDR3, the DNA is TGTGCCAGCAGTGGGGGACTAGCGGTCAATGAGCAGTTCTTC.

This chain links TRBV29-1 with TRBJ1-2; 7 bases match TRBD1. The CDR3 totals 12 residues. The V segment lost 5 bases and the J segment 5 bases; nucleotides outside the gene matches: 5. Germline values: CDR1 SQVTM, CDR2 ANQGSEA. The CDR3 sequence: CSVLTGSYGYTF. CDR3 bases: TGCAGCGTTCTGACAGGGAGTTATGGCTACACCTTC. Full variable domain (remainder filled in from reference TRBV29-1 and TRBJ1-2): SAVISQKPSRDICQRGTSLTIQCQVDSQVTMMFWYRQQPGQSLTLIATANQGSEATYESGFVIDKFPISRPNLTFSTLTVSNMSPEDSSIYLCSVLTGSYGYTFGSGTRLTVV.

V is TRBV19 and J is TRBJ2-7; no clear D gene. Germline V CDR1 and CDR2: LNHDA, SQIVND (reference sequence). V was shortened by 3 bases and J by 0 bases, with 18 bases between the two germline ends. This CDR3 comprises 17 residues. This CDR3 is CASSINEESASSYEQYF. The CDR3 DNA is TGTGCCAGTAGTATTAACGAGGAGAGCGCCTCCTCCTACGAGCAGTACTTC. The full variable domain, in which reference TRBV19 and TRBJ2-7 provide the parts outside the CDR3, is DGGITQSPKYLFRKEGQNVTLSCEQNLNHDAMYWYRQDPGQGLRLIYYSQIVNDFQKGDIAEGYSVSREKKESFPLTVTSAQKNPTAFYLCASSINEESASSYEQYFGPGTRLTVT.

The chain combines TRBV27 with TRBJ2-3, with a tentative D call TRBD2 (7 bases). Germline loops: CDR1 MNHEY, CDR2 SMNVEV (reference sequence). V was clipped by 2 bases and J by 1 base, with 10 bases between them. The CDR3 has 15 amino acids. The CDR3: CASSLGGAGTDTQYF. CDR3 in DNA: TGTGCCAGCAGTTTAGGGGGGGCGGGCACAGATACGCAGTATTTT.

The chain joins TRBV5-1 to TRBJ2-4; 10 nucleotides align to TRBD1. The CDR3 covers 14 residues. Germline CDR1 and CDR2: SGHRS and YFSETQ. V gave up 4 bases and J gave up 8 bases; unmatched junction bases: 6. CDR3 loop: CASSPRTGGDIQYF. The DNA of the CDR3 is TGCGCCAGCAGCCCCAGGACAGGGGGGGACATTCAGTACTTC.

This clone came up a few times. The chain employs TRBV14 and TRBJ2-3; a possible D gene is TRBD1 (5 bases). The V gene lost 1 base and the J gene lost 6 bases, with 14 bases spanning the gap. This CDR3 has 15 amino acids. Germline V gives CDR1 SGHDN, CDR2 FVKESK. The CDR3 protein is CASSQVPLGADTQYF. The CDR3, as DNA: TGTGCCAGCAGCCAAGTTCCTTTAGGGGCTGATACGCAGTATTTT.

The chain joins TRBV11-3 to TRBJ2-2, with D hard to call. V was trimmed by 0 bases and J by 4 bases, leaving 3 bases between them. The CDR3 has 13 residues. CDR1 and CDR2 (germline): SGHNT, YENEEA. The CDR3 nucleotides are TGTGCCAGCAGCTTAGATAGCACCGGGGAGCTGTTTTTT. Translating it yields CASSLDSTGELFF.